Each of the 19 T cell receptor beta chains below was sequenced from the same sample in a study of shared clonotypes between healthy human individuals. TCRdb keeps only in-frame clones here, not all; method: immunoSEQ multiplex PCR. Altogether some 320,000 clones are present, around nine tenths being singletons, with the ten largest covering 15% to 20%. Sequencing used memory CD8+ T cells sorted from blood. As to subset: CD45RO+ cells pooled with CCR7-negative TemRA cells. The receptors originated from a man aged 18 to 30 in good health.

A word on this clone: The DNA is left out, because the CDR3 cannot be placed on it with certainty; the CDR3 is given as TCRdb lists it. V gene TRBV27 combines with J gene TRBJ1-2; TRBD1, as called in the table, went unchecked against the DNA. The CDR3 contains 16 residues when both ends are counted. Germline V gene lookup returns CDR1 MNHEY and CDR2 SMNVEV (reference sequence). The CDR3 spells CASSSSTGMLNYGYTF.

The J gene is TRBJ1-5, the V gene TRBV27, with 10 bases identical to TRBD1. Per the germline V gene, CDR1 is MNHEY and CDR2 is SMNVEV (reference sequence). Losses at the gene ends were 5 bases for V and 7 bases for J; bases not matched to a gene: 8. This CDR3 region has 15 residues. CDR3 sequence (DNA): TGTGCCAGCAGTATCGGGACAGGGGTGGGGCAGCCCCAGCATTTT. Its protein product is CASSIGTGVGQPQHF.

The V call is TRBV29-1, the J call TRBJ2-7; 7 bases match TRBD1. Germline V CDR1 and CDR2: SQVTM, ANQGSEA. Trimming took 5 bases from V and 2 from J; bases not matched to a gene: 6. The CDR3 extends over 13 amino acids. The CDR3 sequence is CSVRGQATYEQYF. For the CDR3, the DNA is TGCAGCGTTCGTGGACAGGCCACCTACGAGCAGTACTTC.

V gene TRBV7-9 combines with J gene TRBJ2-5, with 9 bases identical to TRBD2. This CDR3 region has 16 residues. Trimming cost V 4 bases and J 4 bases; bases outside gene matches: 10. CDR1 and CDR2 (germline): SEHNR, FQNEAQ (reference sequence). The chain's CDR3 is CASSSSSGMGAETQYF. The DNA of the CDR3 is TGTGCCAGCAGCTCCTCTAGCGGGATGGGGGCAGAGACCCAGTACTTC.

The rearrangement joins TRBV4-1 to TRBJ1-2; D is uncertain. Trimming took off 2 bases at V and 8 bases at J, with 18 bases between the two ends. Germline V lookup: CDR1 MGHRA, CDR2 YSYEKL. This CDR3 is 15 amino acids long. CDR3 protein: CASSQPFRTDGGYTF. The CDR3 bases are TGCGCCAGCAGCCAACCCTTTCGGACTGACGGGGGCTACACCTTC.

This rearrangement joins TRBV15 to TRBJ2-3, with 9 bases lining up with TRBD1. The CDR3 is made up of 17 amino acids. Germline V gives CDR1 LNHNV, CDR2 YYDKDF (reference sequence). V was pared by 2 bases and J by 3 bases, with 9 bases of the junction left unmatched. Here the CDR3 reads CATSRPKDRGGTDTQYF. Here the CDR3 DNA reads TGTGCCACCAGCAGACCTAAGGACAGGGGTGGAACAGATACGCAGTATTTT.

The V and J genes are TRBV2 and TRBJ1-6; TRBD1 matches 7 bases. V trimming: 6 bases; J trimming: 7 bases; junction bases outside the gene matches: 9. The germline V gene has CDR1 SNHLY and CDR2 FYNNEI. The CDR3 has 15 amino acids. In DNA, the CDR3 is TGTGCCAGCAGCCTAGGACAGGACCAAAATTCACCCCTCCACTTT. This encodes CASSLGQDQNSPLHF.

This chain connects TRBV10-2 to TRBJ2-3; 12 bases match TRBD2. The V gene's germline CDR1 is WSHSY and CDR2 SAAADI. V gave up 11 bases and J gave up 3 bases; unmatched junction bases: 3. This CDR3 has 13 amino acids. The CDR3 region is CAGGTSGTDTQYF. The CDR3 DNA reads TGCGCCGGCGGGACTAGCGGGACAGATACGCAGTATTTT.

The CDR3 sequence: CAISDLDSSYEQYF. As DNA, the CDR3 is TGTGCCATCAGTGATTTGGACAGCTCCTACGAGCAGTACTTC. J is TRBJ2-7 and V is TRBV10-3; possible D gene TRBD1, 6 bases. V shed 3 bases and J shed 0 bases, with 9 bases lying between them. Per the germline V gene, CDR1 is ENHRY and CDR2 is SYGVKD. The CDR3 has 14 amino acids.

This chain links TRBV6-5 with TRBJ2-7; D is possibly TRBD1 (5 bases). CDR3 size: 15 residues. CDR1 is MNHEY, CDR2 SVGAGI, per germline. V lost 2 bases, J lost 0 bases, and 11 bases lay in between. CDR3 sequence (DNA): TGTGCCAGCAGTTACCATTGGGGCGACTCCTACGAGCAGTACTTC. It codes for CASSYHWGDSYEQYF.

The chain has TRBV11-2 and TRBJ2-3, with D uncertain. Germline V gene data show CDR1 as SGHAT and CDR2 as FQNNGV. The V gene lost 4 bases and the J gene lost 4 bases, with 9 bases spanning the gap. The CDR3 consists of 13 residues. The chain's CDR3 is CASSSLLADTQYF. As DNA, the CDR3 is TGTGCCAGCAGCTCCCTCCTGGCAGATACGCAGTATTTT.

The V and J genes are TRBV27 and TRBJ2-1; TRBD2 aligns across 7 bases. V gave up 0 bases and J gave up 8 bases; unmatched junction bases: 10. CDR1 MNHEY and CDR2 SMNVEV come from the germline V gene (reference sequence). This CDR3 contains 16 residues. DNA of the CDR3: TGTGCCAGCAGTTTATCTATGAGACTAGCTCTGGATGAGCAGTTCTTC. It yields the protein CASSLSMRLALDEQFF.

This chain joins TRBV27 and TRBJ1-5; 10 bases agree with TRBD1. The V gene end was trimmed by 6 bases and the J gene end by 5 bases; junction bases not matched to a gene: 10. This CDR3 spans 16 amino acids. Germline loops: CDR1 MNHEY, CDR2 SMNVEV (reference sequence). CDR3 nucleotide sequence: TGTGCCAGCAGCTCCCAGACAGGGGGCTTTGATCAGCCCCAGCATTTT. Protein: CASSSQTGGFDQPQHF.

V and J are TRBV6-1 and TRBJ2-2, with D possibly being TRBD2 (5 bases). Germline assignment: CDR1 MNHNS and CDR2 SASEGT. The germline V and J ends were trimmed by 2 bases and 7 bases, with 11 bases remaining between them. The CDR3 consists of 14 residues. The DNA of the CDR3 is TGTGCCAGCAGTGAACGGACTTGGGGCGGGGAGCTGTTTTTT. This sequence encodes CASSERTWGGELFF.

This clone was seen more than once but under ten times. This CDR3 reads CASGLPPFDEQFF. The CDR3, as DNA: TGTGCTAGTGGTTTGCCCCCGTTTGATGAGCAGTTCTTC. The V call is TRBV12-5, the J call TRBJ2-1, with D unresolved. Germline assignment: CDR1 LGHNT and CDR2 FRNRAP. Trimming removed 2 bases from V and 8 bases from J, with 10 bases in between. The CDR3 is 13 residues long.

This clone was seen once. The rearrangement links TRBV9 to TRBJ1-5, with D possibly matching TRBD1 (5 bases). The V end was cut by 5 bases, the J end by 1 base, with 22 bases between. The CDR3 has 18 amino acids. The V gene's germline CDR1 is SGDLS and CDR2 YYNGEE. CDR3 loop: CASRALPPGRRSNQPQHF. The CDR3 coding sequence is TGTGCCAGCAGGGCTTTACCCCCAGGGCGTAGGAGCAATCAGCCCCAGCATTTT.

J is TRBJ2-7 and V is TRBV13; 10 nucleotides match TRBD1. V dropped 5 bases and J dropped 5; count of bases not matched to a gene: 6. This CDR3 has 14 residues. Germline assignment: CDR1 PRHDT and CDR2 FYEKMQ (reference sequence). DNA for the CDR3: TGTGCCAGCAGCGCCCGGGACAGGGGCCACGAGCAGTACTTC. Its protein is CASSARDRGHEQYF.

The chain uses TRBV27 and TRBJ2-2, with a possible D match to TRBD1 (6 bases). The V gene's germline CDR1 is MNHEY and CDR2 SMNVEV (reference sequence). V gave up 5 bases and J gave up 4 bases, with 17 bases separating them. The CDR3 loop spans 16 amino acids. The CDR3 here is CASSRFGGLSTGELFF. The CDR3 DNA follows: TGTGCCAGCAGTCGGTTTGGGGGCTTAAGCACCGGGGAGCTGTTTTTT.

A single count supports this clone. V gene TRBV15 combines with J gene TRBJ2-7, with TRBD2 as a possible D gene (6 bases). Trimming left V 3 bases short and J 6 bases short, with 18 bases between. This CDR3 has 15 residues. Germline V CDR1 and CDR2: LNHNV, YYDKDF (reference sequence). The DNA of the CDR3 is TGTGCCACCAGCAGGGGGCTCGATGGGGGGTTCGAGCAGTACTTC. Protein product: CATSRGLDGGFEQYF.